This T cell receptor (beta chain) originates from a study of OX40 agonist ivuxolimab in advanced cancers. Study as a whole: At doses from 0.01 to 10 mg/kg, patients were given intravenous ivuxolimab every 2 weeks. At 65% to 90% male, the cohort had a mean age of 60 years, ranging from roughly 20 to 85.

The data were produced by immunoSEQ multiplex PCR, yet TCRdb's version contains in-frame clones alone and is incomplete. The sample yields about 40,000 clones, approximately 90% seen once. Broader study findings: Relative to CD4+ cells, CD8+ T cells on average had more expanded clones.

Regarding this clone: Its cognate antigen is unknown.

V was shortened by 6 bases and J by 2 bases, with 23 bases between the two germline ends. This CDR3 region has 17 residues. The germline V gene encodes CDR1 SGHTA and CDR2 FQGNSA. This clonotype was obtained from an adult with an advanced solid tumor such as melanoma, head and neck, liver or kidney cancer. Sequencing used CD4+ or CD8+ T cells sorted from blood, obtained in a trial of the OX40 agonist ivuxolimab. V and J are TRBV7-2 and TRBJ2-7; D possibly matches TRBD1 or TRBD2 (5 bases each). The CDR3: CASSFSLAGTATYEQYF. The CDR3 DNA reads TGTGCCAGCAGTTTCTCCTTAGCCGGGACCGCTACCTACGAGCAGTACTTC.